The 8 T cell receptor beta chains reported below all come from one sample, sequenced in a study of healthy donors' naive CD4 and CD8 T cells. Each TCR library used 500 ng of total RNA and a linear amplification protocol. TCRdb redid the calling of the reads with MiXCR, one entry per CDR3 protein. Altogether about 180,000 distinct CDR3 sequences are present, over 60% being singletons, with the ten largest covering about 2.4%. Specimen: naive CD4+ and CD8+ T cells sorted from blood, pooled from several donors. Receptors originate from a pool of human donors in good health; the sample pools cells from several healthy donors.

The chain combines TRBV29-1 with TRBJ2-7; possibly TRBD2 for D (6 bases). This CDR3 is built from 13 residues. The V gene lost 3 bases and the J gene lost 2 bases, with 11 bases spanning the gap. CDR1 and CDR2 (germline): SQVTM, ANQGSEA. Here the CDR3 reads CSVDREDPYEQYF. The CDR3 DNA follows: TGCAGCGTTGATAGGGAGGACCCCTACGAGCAGTACTTC.

The rearrangement links TRBV7-2 to TRBJ2-3; D remains ambiguous. The CDR3 covers 14 residues. The germline V gene has CDR1 SGHTA and CDR2 FQGNSA. The germline V and J ends were trimmed by 3 bases and 0 bases, with 7 bases remaining between them. CDR3: CASSFWASTDTQYF. Written as DNA, the CDR3 is TGTGCCAGCAGCTTTTGGGCTAGCACAGATACGCAGTATTTT.

The rearrangement joins TRBV5-4 to TRBJ2-5, with TRBD2 as a possible D gene (6 bases). Trimming stripped 0 bases from V and 1 base from J, with 13 bases between. The CDR3 sequence is 16 residues long. Germline CDR1 is SGHNT and CDR2 is YYREEE (reference sequence). CDR3 protein: CASSLEPAGIQETQYF. CDR3 nucleotides: TGTGCCAGCAGCTTGGAGCCGGCGGGAATCCAAGAGACCCAGTACTTC.

The rearrangement joins TRBV11-1 to TRBJ2-7; D unclear. The length of the CDR3 is 14 residues. The germline CDR1 and CDR2 sequences are SGHAT and FQDESV (reference sequence). Trimming shortened V by 1 base and J by 3 bases, and 10 bases separated the two germline ends. The CDR3 nucleotides are TGTGCCAGCAGCTTAGAGACCGGGTACTACGAGCAGTACTTC. Residues: CASSLETGYYEQYF.

This clonotype was seen a handful of times. The chain employs TRBV29-1 and TRBJ2-7; D not certain. In germline, CDR1 is SQVTM, CDR2 ANQGSEA. This CDR3 has 17 amino acids. With 4 bases removed from V and 0 bases from J, the gap between germline ends came to 22 bases. The CDR3 protein is CSVVSAPQPSSSYEQYF. As DNA, the CDR3 is TGCAGCGTTGTGAGTGCCCCCCAGCCCTCGAGCTCCTACGAGCAGTACTTC.

The chain combines TRBV24-1 with TRBJ1-2; D is perhaps TRBD1 (5 bases). Trimming pared 1 base from V and 7 bases from J, leaving 24 bases between. Per the germline V gene, CDR1 is KGHDR and CDR2 is SFDVKD. The CDR3 has 18 amino acids. The CDR3 is CATSDFGGDPKGPAGYTF. CDR3 nucleotides: TGTGCCACCAGTGATTTTGGCGGGGACCCCAAGGGACCTGCTGGCTACACCTTC.

V gene TRBV29-1 combines with J gene TRBJ2-7; the D gene is possibly TRBD1 (6 bases). Deletions cut 4 bases from V and 3 bases from J, with 13 bases between. Germline lookup yields CDR1 SQVTM and CDR2 ANQGSEA. The CDR3 is 13 residues long. CDR3 nucleotides: TGCAGCGTTGCTCGGGACACTTACTACGAGCAGTACTTC. This sequence encodes CSVARDTYYEQYF.

Only one count was recorded for this clonotype. The gene calls are TRBV20-1 and TRBJ1-5; D remains unclear. Germline lookup yields CDR1 DFQATT and CDR2 SNEGSKA (reference sequence). This CDR3 has 12 residues. The ends were cut back, 4 bases at V and 5 bases at J, with 9 bases in the middle. The CDR3 DNA reads TGCAGTGCTACAGATTCGTATCAGCCCCAGCATTTT. This translates into CSATDSYQPQHF.